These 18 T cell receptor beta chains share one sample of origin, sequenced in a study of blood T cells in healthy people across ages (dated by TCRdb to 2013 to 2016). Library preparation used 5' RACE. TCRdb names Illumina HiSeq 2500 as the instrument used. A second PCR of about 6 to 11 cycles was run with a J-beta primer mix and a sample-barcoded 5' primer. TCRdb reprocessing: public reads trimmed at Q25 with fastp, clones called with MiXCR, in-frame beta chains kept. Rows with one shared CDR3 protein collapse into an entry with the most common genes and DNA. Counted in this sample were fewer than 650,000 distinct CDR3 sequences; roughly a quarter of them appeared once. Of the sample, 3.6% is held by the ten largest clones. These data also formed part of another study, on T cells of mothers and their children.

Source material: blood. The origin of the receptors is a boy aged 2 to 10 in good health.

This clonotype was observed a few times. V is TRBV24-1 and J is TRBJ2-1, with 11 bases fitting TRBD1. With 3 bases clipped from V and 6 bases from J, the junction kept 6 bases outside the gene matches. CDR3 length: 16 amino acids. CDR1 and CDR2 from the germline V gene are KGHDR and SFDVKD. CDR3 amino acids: CATSDPGQGASNEQFF. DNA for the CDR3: TGTGCCACCAGTGATCCCGGACAGGGGGCTTCCAATGAGCAGTTCTTC.

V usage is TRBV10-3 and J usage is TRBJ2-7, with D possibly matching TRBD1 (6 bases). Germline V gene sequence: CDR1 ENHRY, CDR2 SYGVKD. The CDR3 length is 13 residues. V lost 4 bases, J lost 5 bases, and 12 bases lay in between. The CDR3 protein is CAISVTGTHEQYF. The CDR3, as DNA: TGTGCCATCAGTGTCACAGGGACACACGAGCAGTACTTC.

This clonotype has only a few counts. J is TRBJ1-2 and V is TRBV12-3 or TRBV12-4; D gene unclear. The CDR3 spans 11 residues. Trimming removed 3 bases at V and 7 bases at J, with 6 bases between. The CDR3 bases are TGTGCCAGCAGTTTGAGGAGTGGCTACACCTTC. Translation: CASSLRSGYTF.

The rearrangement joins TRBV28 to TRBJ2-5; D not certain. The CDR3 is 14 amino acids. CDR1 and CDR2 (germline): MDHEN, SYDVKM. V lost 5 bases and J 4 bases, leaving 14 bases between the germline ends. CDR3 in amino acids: CASSPVDLRETQYF. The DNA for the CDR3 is TGTGCCAGCAGTCCGGTGGACCTCAGAGAGACCCAGTACTTC.

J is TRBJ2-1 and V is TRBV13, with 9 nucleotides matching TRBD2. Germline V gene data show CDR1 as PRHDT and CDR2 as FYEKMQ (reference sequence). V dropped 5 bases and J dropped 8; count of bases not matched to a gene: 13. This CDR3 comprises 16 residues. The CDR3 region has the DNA TGTGCCAGCAGCCCTAGCTGGGCTAGCGGGACCGATGAGCAGTTCTTC. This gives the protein CASSPSWASGTDEQFF. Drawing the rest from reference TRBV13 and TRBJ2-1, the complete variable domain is AAGVIQSPRHLIKEKRETATLKCYPIPRHDTVYWYQQGPGQDPQFLISFYEKMQSDKGSIPDRFSAQQFSDYHSELNMSSLELGDSALYFCASSPSWASGTDEQFFGPGTRLTVL.

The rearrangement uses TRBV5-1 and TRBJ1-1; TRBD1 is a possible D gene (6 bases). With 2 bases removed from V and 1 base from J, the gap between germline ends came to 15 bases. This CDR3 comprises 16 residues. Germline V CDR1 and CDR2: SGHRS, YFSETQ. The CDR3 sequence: CASSLATTGWNTEAFF. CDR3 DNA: TGCGCCAGCAGCTTAGCAACGACAGGTTGGAACACTGAAGCTTTCTTT.

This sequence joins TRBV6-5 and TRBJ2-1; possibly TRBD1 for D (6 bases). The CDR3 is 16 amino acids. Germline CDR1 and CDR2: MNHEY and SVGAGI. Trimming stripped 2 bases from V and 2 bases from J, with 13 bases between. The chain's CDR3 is CASSYLRDTAYNEQFF. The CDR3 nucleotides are TGTGCCAGCAGTTACCTCCGGGACACTGCCTACAATGAGCAGTTCTTC.

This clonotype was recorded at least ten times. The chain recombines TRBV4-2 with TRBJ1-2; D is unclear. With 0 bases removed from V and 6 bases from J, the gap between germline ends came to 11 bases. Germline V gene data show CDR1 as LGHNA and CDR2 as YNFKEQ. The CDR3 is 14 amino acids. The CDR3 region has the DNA TGTGCCAGCAGCCAAGATACGGCGGTGGATGGCTACACCTTC. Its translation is CASSQDTAVDGYTF.

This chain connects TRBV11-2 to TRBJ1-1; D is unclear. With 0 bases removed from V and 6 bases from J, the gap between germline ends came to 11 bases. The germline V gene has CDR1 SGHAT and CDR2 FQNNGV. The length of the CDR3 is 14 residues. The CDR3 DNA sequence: TGTGCCAGCAGCTTAGAGTTCGGCATCTCTGAAGCTTTCTTT. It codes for CASSLEFGISEAFF.

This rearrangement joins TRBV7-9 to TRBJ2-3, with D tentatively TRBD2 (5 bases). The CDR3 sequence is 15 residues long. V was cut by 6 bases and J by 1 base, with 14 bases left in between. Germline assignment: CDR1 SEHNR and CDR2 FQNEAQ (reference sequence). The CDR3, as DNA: TGTGCCAGCAGAAGTAGCGCTATTGGCACAGATACGCAGTATTTT. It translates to CASRSSAIGTDTQYF.

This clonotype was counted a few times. CDR3 nucleotide sequence: TGTGCCAGCACCTCCCCGGGAGAAAAACTGTTTTTT. The encoded protein is CASTSPGEKLFF. The rearrangement links TRBV27 to TRBJ1-4, with D unclear. Germline CDR1 is MNHEY and CDR2 is SMNVEV (reference sequence). Trimming removed 7 bases at V and 8 bases at J, with 11 bases between. The CDR3 runs to 12 residues.

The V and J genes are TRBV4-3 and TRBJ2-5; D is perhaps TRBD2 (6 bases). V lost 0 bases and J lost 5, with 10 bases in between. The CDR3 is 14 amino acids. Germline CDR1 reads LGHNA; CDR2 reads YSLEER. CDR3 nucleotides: TGCGCCAGCAGCCAAGAGAGCGCGGGGGAGACCCAGTACTTC. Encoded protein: CASSQESAGETQYF.

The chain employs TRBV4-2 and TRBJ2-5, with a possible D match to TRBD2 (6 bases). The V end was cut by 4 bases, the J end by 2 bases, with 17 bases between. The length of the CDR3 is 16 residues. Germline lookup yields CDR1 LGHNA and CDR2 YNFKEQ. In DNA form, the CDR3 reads TGTGCCAGCAGCCCCGCGGGTGGTAGCGGACAAGAGACCCAGTACTTC. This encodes CASSPAGGSGQETQYF.

CDR3 nucleotide sequence: TGTGCCAGTAGTATTTGGGGGGCACCAACAGATACGCAGTATTTT. Its protein is CASSIWGAPTDTQYF. V usage is TRBV19 and J usage is TRBJ2-3; D is possibly TRBD1 or TRBD2 (6 bases each). With 3 bases removed from V and 3 bases from J, the gap between germline ends came to 13 bases. CDR3 size: 15 residues. Germline V CDR1 and CDR2: LNHDA, SQIVND (reference sequence).

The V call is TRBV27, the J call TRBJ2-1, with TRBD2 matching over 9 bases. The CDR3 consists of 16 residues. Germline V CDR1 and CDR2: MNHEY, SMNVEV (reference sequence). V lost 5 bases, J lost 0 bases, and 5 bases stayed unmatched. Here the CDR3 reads CASSPYSGGSYNEQFF. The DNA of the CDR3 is TGTGCCAGCAGTCCCTATAGCGGGGGCTCCTACAATGAGCAGTTCTTC.

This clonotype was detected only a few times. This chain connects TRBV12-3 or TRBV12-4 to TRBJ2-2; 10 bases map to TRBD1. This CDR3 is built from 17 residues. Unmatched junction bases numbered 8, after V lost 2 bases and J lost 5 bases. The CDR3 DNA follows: TGTGCCAGCAGTTTACCTACCGGGACAGGGGATACCGGGGAGCTGTTTTTT. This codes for CASSLPTGTGDTGELFF.

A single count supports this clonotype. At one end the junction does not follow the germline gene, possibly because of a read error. CDR3 sequence (DNA): TGTGCCGGCGGGAGGTACTACAATGATCAGTTCTTC. Translation: CAGGRYYNDQFF. The chain carries TRBV2 and TRBJ2-1, with 8 bases that match TRBD2. The CDR3 runs to 12 residues. CDR1 SNHLY and CDR2 FYNNEI come from the germline V gene.

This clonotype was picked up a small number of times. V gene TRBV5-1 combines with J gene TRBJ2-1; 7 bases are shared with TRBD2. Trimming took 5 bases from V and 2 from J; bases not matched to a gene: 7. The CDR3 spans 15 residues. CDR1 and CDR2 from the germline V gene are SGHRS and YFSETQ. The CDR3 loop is CASSPELATYNEQFF. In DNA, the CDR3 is TGCGCCAGCAGTCCGGAACTAGCGACCTACAATGAGCAGTTCTTC.